Below are 13 T cell receptor beta chains sequenced from a single sample in a study of T cell responses to AZD1222 COVID-19 vaccine. Only in-frame clones appear in the TCRdb table, and some are missing; sequencing was by immunoSEQ multiplex PCR. The sample includes about 130,000 clones, approximately 90% seen only once; the top ten take about 2%. The starting material was peripheral blood, obtained on day 0 of AZD1222 vaccination. The receptors originated from an adult in good health.

This clone came up once. V usage is TRBV6-5 and J usage is TRBJ1-1; D is ambiguous. The CDR3 is 13 residues long. CDR1 and CDR2 (germline): MNHEY, SVGAGI. V was cut by 3 bases and J by 4 bases, with 9 bases left in between. CDR3 nucleotides: TGTGCCAGCAGTTATTTTGACGGCACTGAAGCTTTCTTT. Its protein is CASSYFDGTEAFF.

This chain joins TRBV5-1 and TRBJ2-7, with D perhaps matching TRBD1 (6 bases). V shed 0 bases and J shed 2 bases, with 9 bases lying between them. CDR3 length: 14 residues. Germline V lookup: CDR1 SGHRS, CDR2 YFSETQ. The CDR3: CASSLGGPAYEQYF. The DNA for the CDR3 is TGCGCCAGCAGCTTGGGGGGGCCGGCCTACGAGCAGTACTTC.

The J gene is TRBJ2-7, the V gene TRBV13, with D uncertain. Trimming removed 1 base at V and 1 base at J, with 14 bases between. The CDR3 runs 16 residues. From germline, CDR1 is PRHDT and CDR2 FYEKMQ (reference sequence). This chain's CDR3 is CASSLVAQAGSYEQYF. In DNA, the CDR3 is TGTGCCAGCAGCTTAGTGGCTCAGGCAGGATCCTACGAGCAGTACTTC.

The chain is built from TRBV3-1 (or the pseudogene TRBV3-2) and TRBJ1-2, with 7 positions matching TRBD1. V was pared by 6 bases and J by 4 bases, with 8 bases of the junction left unmatched. Germline V lookup: CDR1 LGHDT, CDR2 YNNKEL (reference sequence). The CDR3 runs to 14 residues. The CDR3 DNA is TGTGCCAGCAGTGCTGGGACAGCGATCTATGGCTACACCTTC. This encodes CASSAGTAIYGYTF.

There are a few counts of this clone. The CDR3 protein is CASSPWGDQPQHF. CDR3 nucleotide sequence: TGTGCCAGCTCACCCTGGGGTGATCAGCCCCAGCATTTT. The rearrangement uses TRBV18 and TRBJ1-5; D unresolved. The germline V gene encodes CDR1 KGHSH and CDR2 LQKENI. V lost 3 bases, J lost 5 bases, and 8 bases lay in between. The CDR3 consists of 13 residues. Supplemented by reference TRBV18 and TRBJ1-5, the full variable domain reads NAGVMQNPRHLVRRRGQEARLRCSPMKGHSHVYWYRQLPEEGLKFMVYLQKENIIDESGMPKERFSAEFPKEGPSILRIQQVVRGDSAAYFCASSPWGDQPQHFGDGTRLSIL.

This clone appeared once. V usage is TRBV15 and J usage is TRBJ2-3; D perhaps matches TRBD2 (5 bases). CDR1 is LNHNV, CDR2 YYDKDF, per germline (reference sequence). The CDR3 sequence is 13 residues long. Trimming took off 3 bases at V and 3 bases at J, with 7 bases between the two ends. The CDR3 is CATSRTGTDTQYF. As DNA, the CDR3 is TGTGCCACCAGCAGGACGGGGACAGATACGCAGTATTTT. Filled out from reference TRBV15 and TRBJ2-3, the complete variable domain reads DAMVIQNPRYQVTQFGKPVTLSCSQTLNHNVMYWYQQKSSQAPKLLFHYYDKDFNNEADTPDNFQSRRPNTSFCFLDIRSPGLGDTAMYLCATSRTGTDTQYFGPGTRLTVL.

V is TRBV19 and J is TRBJ1-1, with 9 bases identical to TRBD1. The CDR3 extends over 15 amino acids. J was trimmed by 1 base and V by 5 bases; bases with no gene match: 5. Germline V gives CDR1 LNHDA, CDR2 SQIVND (reference sequence). DNA of the CDR3: TGTGCCAGTAGTCCAAGACAGGGGGGGAACACTGAAGCTTTCTTT. It yields the protein CASSPRQGGNTEAFF.

The rearrangement joins TRBV5-5 to TRBJ1-4; a weak D match, TRBD1 (5 bases). CDR1 SGHKS and CDR2 YYEKEE come from the germline V gene (reference sequence). The CDR3 sequence is 15 residues long. The V and J ends lost 2 bases and 8 bases respectively, with 16 bases between them. The CDR3 sequence is CASSFERQFGEKLFF. The CDR3 DNA reads as TGTGCCAGCAGCTTTGAGAGACAGTTTGGGGAAAAACTGTTTTTT.

This rearrangement joins TRBV29-1 to TRBJ2-7, with TRBD1 as a possible D gene (5 bases). The length of the CDR3 is 15 residues. Germline loops: CDR1 SQVTM, CDR2 ANQGSEA. Trimming pared 1 base from V and 0 bases from J, leaving 13 bases between. This CDR3 reads CSVEGGDSRSYEQYF. CDR3 DNA: TGCAGCGTTGAAGGGGGCGACTCGCGCTCCTACGAGCAGTACTTC.

The chain recombines TRBV7-2 with TRBJ1-5, with D uncertain. The CDR3 has 17 residues. The V gene's germline CDR1 is SGHTA and CDR2 FQGNSA. The V end was cut by 2 bases, the J end by 1 base, with 15 bases between. The CDR3 sequence: CASSLFAPTLSNQPQHF. The CDR3 DNA reads TGTGCCAGCAGCTTATTCGCACCCACTTTGAGCAATCAGCCCCAGCATTTT.

The count of this clone is one. The chain couples TRBV2 to TRBJ2-7; 10 positions agree with TRBD1. V gave up 7 bases and J gave up 3 bases; unmatched junction bases: 21. The CDR3 runs 19 residues. In germline, CDR1 is SNHLY, CDR2 FYNNEI. The CDR3 sequence: CASTTVRDRGLRGSYEQYF. DNA for the CDR3: TGTGCCAGCACCACGGTCCGGGACAGGGGCCTCCGTGGGAGCTACGAGCAGTACTTC. Together with reference TRBV2 and TRBJ2-7, the CDR3 gives the full variable domain: EPEVTQTPSHQVTQMGQEVILRCVPISNHLYFYWYRQILGQKVEFLVSFYNNEISEKSEIFDDQFSVERPDGSNFTLKIRSTKLEDSAMYFCASTTVRDRGLRGSYEQYFGPGTRLTVT.

The gene calls are TRBV28 and TRBJ2-1; 8 nucleotides agree with TRBD1. The CDR3 spans 14 residues. The J segment lost 2 bases and the V segment lost 10 bases, leaving 7 bases of the junction unmatched. Germline values: CDR1 MDHEN, CDR2 SYDVKM. The CDR3 DNA reads TGTGCCATTCGGACAGGGTGGGCCTACAATGAGCAGTTCTTC. The encoded protein is CAIRTGWAYNEQFF.

The CDR3 here is CASSFRPPGQGIHEQYF. CDR3 DNA: TGTGCCAGCAGCTTCAGACCTCCGGGACAGGGTATACACGAGCAGTACTTC. The chain is built from TRBV7-2 and TRBJ2-7; TRBD1 matches at 9 bases. The V segment lost 3 bases and the J segment 5 bases; nucleotides outside the gene matches: 14. Germline CDR1 and CDR2: SGHTA and FQGNSA. The length of the CDR3 is 17 residues.